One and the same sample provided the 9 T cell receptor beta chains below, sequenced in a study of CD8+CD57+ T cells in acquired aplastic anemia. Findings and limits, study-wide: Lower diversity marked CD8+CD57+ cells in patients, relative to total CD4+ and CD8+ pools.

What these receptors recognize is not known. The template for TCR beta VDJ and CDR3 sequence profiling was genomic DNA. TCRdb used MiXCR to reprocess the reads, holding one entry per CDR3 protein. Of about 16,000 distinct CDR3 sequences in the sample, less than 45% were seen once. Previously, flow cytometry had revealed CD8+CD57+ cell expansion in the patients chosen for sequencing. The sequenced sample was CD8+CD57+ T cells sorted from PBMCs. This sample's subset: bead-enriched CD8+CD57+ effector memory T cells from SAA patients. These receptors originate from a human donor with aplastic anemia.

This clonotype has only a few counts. The DNA of the CDR3 is TGTGCCAGCGGGATCATTGGCAGCTACAATGAGCAGTTCTTC. It specifies CASGIIGSYNEQFF. The chain couples TRBV2 to TRBJ2-1; D uncertain. The V and J ends lost 8 bases and 3 bases respectively, with 14 bases between them. In germline, CDR1 is SNHLY, CDR2 FYNNEI. The CDR3 covers 14 residues.

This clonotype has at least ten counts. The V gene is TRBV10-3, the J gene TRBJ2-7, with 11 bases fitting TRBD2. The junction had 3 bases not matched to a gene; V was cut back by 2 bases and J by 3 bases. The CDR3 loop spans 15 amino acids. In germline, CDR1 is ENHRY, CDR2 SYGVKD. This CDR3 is CAISEDGTSGYEQYF. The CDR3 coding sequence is TGTGCCATCAGTGAGGACGGGACTAGCGGCTACGAGCAGTACTTC.

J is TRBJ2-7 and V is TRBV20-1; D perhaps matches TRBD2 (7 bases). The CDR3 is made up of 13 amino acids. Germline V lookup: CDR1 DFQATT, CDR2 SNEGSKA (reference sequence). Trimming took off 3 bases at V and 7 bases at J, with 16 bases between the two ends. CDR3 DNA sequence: TGCAGTGCTAGTCGGGGGGCCTACAATGAGCAGTACTTC. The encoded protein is CSASRGAYNEQYF.

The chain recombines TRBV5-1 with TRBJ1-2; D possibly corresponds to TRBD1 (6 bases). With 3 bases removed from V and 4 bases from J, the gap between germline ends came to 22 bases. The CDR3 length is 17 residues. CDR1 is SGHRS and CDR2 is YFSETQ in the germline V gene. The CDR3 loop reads CASSYYAPGEVGYGYTF. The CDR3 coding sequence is TGCGCCAGCAGCTATTACGCCCCAGGGGAAGTAGGCTATGGCTACACCTTC. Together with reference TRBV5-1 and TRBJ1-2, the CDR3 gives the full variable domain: KAGVTQTPRYLIKTRGQQVTLSCSPISGHRSVSWYQQTPGQGLQFLFEYFSETQRNKGNFPGRFSGRQFSNSRSEMNVSTLELGDSALYLCASSYYAPGEVGYGYTFGSGTRLTVV.

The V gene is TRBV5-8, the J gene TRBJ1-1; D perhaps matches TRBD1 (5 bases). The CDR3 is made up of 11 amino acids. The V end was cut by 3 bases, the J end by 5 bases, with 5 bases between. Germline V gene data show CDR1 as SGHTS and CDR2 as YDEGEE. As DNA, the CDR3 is TGTGCCAGCAGCTGGGGGACTGAAGCTTTCTTT. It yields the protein CASSWGTEAFF.

The CDR3 nucleotides read TGTGCCATCAGTGAGCCCGGGGACAGGGGACGCTACACCTTC. Translated, it gives CAISEPGDRGRYTF. V usage is TRBV10-3 and J usage is TRBJ1-2; TRBD1 agrees at 10 bases. V trimming: 2 bases; J trimming: 9 bases; junction bases outside the gene matches: 6. Germline V gives CDR1 ENHRY, CDR2 SYGVKD. The CDR3 extends over 14 amino acids.

DNA for the CDR3: TGTGCCAGCATGCCTAGCGGGAGTAACACCGGGGAGCTGTTTTTT. It codes for CASMPSGSNTGELFF. V usage is TRBV6-2 or TRBV6-3 and J usage is TRBJ2-2; 10 nucleotides agree with TRBD2. CDR1 is MNHEY and CDR2 is SVGEGT in the germline V gene. The CDR3 totals 15 residues. After removal of 7 bases from V and 2 bases from J, the junction contained 4 bases not matched to a gene.

The DNA of the CDR3 is TGTGCCAGCAGCATGGACAATATCTATGGCTACACCTTC. Its translation: CASSMDNIYGYTF. The chain employs TRBV2 and TRBJ1-2; TRBD1 might be the D (5 bases). The CDR3 contains 13 residues. From germline, CDR1 is SNHLY and CDR2 FYNNEI. The V end was cut by 6 bases, the J end by 4 bases, with 12 bases between.

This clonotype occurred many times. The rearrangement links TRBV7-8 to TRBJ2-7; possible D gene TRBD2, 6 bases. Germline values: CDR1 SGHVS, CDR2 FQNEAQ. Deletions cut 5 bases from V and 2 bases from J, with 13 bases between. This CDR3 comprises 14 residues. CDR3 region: CASSERLGPYEQYF. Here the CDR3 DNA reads TGTGCCAGCAGCGAGCGACTAGGCCCCTACGAGCAGTACTTC.